This T cell receptor (beta chain) was identified during a study of blood T cell repertoires in COVID-19. Study at large: The United States, Italy and Spain provided the acute and convalescent COVID-19 samples. Sources were T cells, B-cell-depleted T cells, or PBMCs; the material itself was cDNA or gDNA.

The germline V gene has CDR1 SGDLS and CDR2 YYNGEE. Unmatched junction bases numbered 3, after V lost 0 bases and J lost 6 bases. The CDR3 is made up of 15 amino acids. Original processing methods: How many nucleated cells were present was estimated from reference gene primer amplification. Clones were read by immunoSEQ multiplex PCR, and TCRdb kept only the in-frame ones, dropping some. That table is the source of V, J and clone size, and D and trimming were worked out from the DNA. The profile shows around 150,000 clones, over 80% of them singletons. The chain couples TRBV9 to TRBJ1-2, with 12 bases lining up with TRBD1. The sequence was collected from a woman aged 55-69 years who had recovered from COVID-19. Sequences were obtained from peripheral blood. The CDR3 coding sequence is TGTGCCAGCAGCGTAGCCGGGACAGGGGGCAATGGCTACACCTTC. It codes for CASSVAGTGGNGYTF.